Listed here are 10 T cell receptor beta chains from one sample, sequenced in a study of blood T cell repertoires in COVID-19. The data were produced by immunoSEQ multiplex PCR, yet TCRdb's version contains in-frame clones alone and is incomplete. This table has 200,000 to 300,000 clones, roughly 82% appearing once. Sequences were obtained from peripheral blood. These receptors all stem from an older woman with acute or convalescent COVID-19.

This clone was seen a handful of times. This chain uses TRBV2 with TRBJ1-2; tentative D call: TRBD1 (5 bases). Germline V gene sequence: CDR1 SNHLY, CDR2 FYNNEI. This CDR3 has 12 residues. V was trimmed by 8 bases and J by 7 bases, leaving 14 bases between them. The CDR3 is CASGKGRGGYTF. As DNA, the CDR3 is TGTGCCAGCGGGAAGGGGAGGGGTGGCTACACCTTC.

This chain's CDR3 is CASSPPGTVNTEAFF. The CDR3 DNA reads as TGTGCCAGCAGTCCTCCGGGGACAGTGAACACTGAAGCTTTCTTT. The chain has TRBV6-6 and TRBJ1-1; 7 nucleotides match TRBD1. Trimming at V came to 5 bases and at J to 0 bases, leaving 6 bases not matched to a gene. Germline CDR1 reads MNHNY; CDR2 reads SVGAGI (reference sequence). The CDR3 contains 15 residues.

With respect to this clone: The same CDR3 also results from other DNA sequences found in this sample. The chain links TRBV27 to TRBJ1-5; D perhaps matches TRBD1 (5 bases). Germline CDR1 and CDR2: MNHEY and SMNVEV (reference sequence). The germline V and J ends were trimmed by 2 bases and 7 bases, with 12 bases remaining between them. The CDR3 contains 14 residues. The DNA for the CDR3 is TGTGCCAGCAGTTTAGAGGGACGGGGGCAGCCCCAGCATTTT. It codes for CASSLEGRGQPQHF.

CDR3 coding DNA: TGTGCCAGCAGTTCACATACGAGGGAGGCTTTCTTT. This sequence encodes CASSSHTREAFF. The V gene is TRBV28, the J gene TRBJ1-1; no definite D call. CDR3 length: 12 amino acids. Germline V lookup: CDR1 MDHEN, CDR2 SYDVKM. V gave up 4 bases and J gave up 11 bases, with 14 bases separating them.

The V and J genes are TRBV5-1 and TRBJ2-1; 9 positions match TRBD2. From germline, CDR1 is SGHRS and CDR2 YFSETQ. With 4 bases clipped from V and 4 bases from J, the junction kept 6 bases outside the gene matches. This CDR3 comprises 15 residues. The CDR3 loop reads CASSGTSPFYNEQFF. The CDR3 bases are TGCGCCAGCAGCGGGACTAGCCCCTTTTACAATGAGCAGTTCTTC.

This chain uses TRBV9 with TRBJ2-2, with a weak D call TRBD1 (6 bases). The V end was cut by 6 bases, the J end by 0 bases, with 9 bases between. CDR3 length equals 14 residues. The germline V gene has CDR1 SGDLS and CDR2 YYNGEE. The CDR3 DNA follows: TGTGCCAGCAAGGCAGGGGCGAACACCGGGGAGCTGTTTTTT. Its protein product is CASKAGANTGELFF.

The V gene is TRBV19, the J gene TRBJ1-2; a possible D gene is TRBD1 (6 bases). The CDR3 has 16 amino acids. Trimming left V 1 base short and J 4 bases short, with 16 bases between. Germline assignment: CDR1 LNHDA and CDR2 SQIVND (reference sequence). In DNA form, the CDR3 reads TGTGCCAGTAGTATAGCCCCCCCCGGACAGCGCTATGGCTACACCTTC. This gives the protein CASSIAPPGQRYGYTF. Full variable domain (rest looked up from reference TRBV19 and TRBJ1-2): DGGITQSPKYLFRKEGQNVTLSCEQNLNHDAMYWYRQDPGQGLRLIYYSQIVNDFQKGDIAEGYSVSREKKESFPLTVTSAQKNPTAFYLCASSIAPPGQRYGYTFGSGTRLTVV.

The chain joins TRBV4-2 to TRBJ1-2; maybe TRBD1 (6 bases). Germline assignment: CDR1 LGHNA and CDR2 YNFKEQ. CDR3 size: 15 residues. V was clipped by 0 bases and J by 2 bases, with 10 bases between them. CDR3 region: CASSQDGQGNYGYTF. CDR3 sequence (DNA): TGTGCCAGCAGCCAAGATGGGCAGGGGAACTATGGCTACACCTTC.

The chain has TRBV18 and TRBJ1-1, with TRBD1 identical over 7 bases. V was pared by 2 bases and J by 1 base, with 10 bases of the junction left unmatched. CDR1 KGHSH and CDR2 LQKENI come from the germline V gene. There are 17 residues in the CDR3. The CDR3 here is CASSPSWGTGANTEAFF. The CDR3 region has the DNA TGTGCCAGCTCACCATCTTGGGGTACAGGGGCGAACACTGAAGCTTTCTTT.

The chain uses TRBV15 and TRBJ2-5; weak D call: TRBD2 (7 bases). The CDR3 extends over 14 amino acids. Germline CDR1 reads LNHNV; CDR2 reads YYDKDF (reference sequence). Trimming removed 3 bases from V and 4 bases from J, with 12 bases in between. CDR3 coding DNA: TGTGCCACCAGCAGTAGGGGGGGCGCAGAGACCCAGTACTTC. Its protein product is CATSSRGGAETQYF.